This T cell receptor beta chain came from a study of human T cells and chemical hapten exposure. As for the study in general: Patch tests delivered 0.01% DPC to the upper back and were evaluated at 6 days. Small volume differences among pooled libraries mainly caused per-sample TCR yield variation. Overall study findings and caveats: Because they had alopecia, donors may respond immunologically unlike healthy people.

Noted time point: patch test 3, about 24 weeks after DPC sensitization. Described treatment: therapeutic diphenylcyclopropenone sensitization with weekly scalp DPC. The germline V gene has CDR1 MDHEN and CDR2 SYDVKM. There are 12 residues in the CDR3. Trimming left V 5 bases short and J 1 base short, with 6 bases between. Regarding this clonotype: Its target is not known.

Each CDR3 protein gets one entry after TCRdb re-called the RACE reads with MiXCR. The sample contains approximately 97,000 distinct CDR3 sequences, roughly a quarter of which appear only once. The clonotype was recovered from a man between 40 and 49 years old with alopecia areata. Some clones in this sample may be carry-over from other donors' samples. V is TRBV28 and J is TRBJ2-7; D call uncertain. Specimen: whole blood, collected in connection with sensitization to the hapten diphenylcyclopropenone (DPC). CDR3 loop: CASSLVSYEQYF. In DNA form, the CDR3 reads TGTGCCAGCAGTCTCGTATCCTACGAGCAGTACTTC.